Following are 23 T cell receptor beta chains from one sample sequenced in a study of cytomegalovirus exposure and HLA in healthy donors. 60 Vbeta and 13 Jbeta primers were used in PCR. Sequenced by immunoSEQ multiplex PCR; TCRdb stores in-frame clones only, minus some. The sample shows 150,000 to 200,000 clones, around three quarters of them seen only once. The source material was PBMCs. These receptors were obtained from a woman in her forties or fifties in good health and CMV-seronegative.

This chain uses TRBV18 with TRBJ2-3; D remains unclear. In germline, CDR1 is KGHSH, CDR2 LQKENI. V was pared by 2 bases and J by 0 bases, with 12 bases between. The CDR3 consists of 16 residues. The CDR3 coding sequence is TGTGCCAGCTCACCAAATTGGGCAGACAGCACAGATACGCAGTATTTT. It translates to CASSPNWADSTDTQYF.

The chain uses TRBV6-5 and TRBJ2-7; 10 nucleotides line up with TRBD2. This CDR3 region has 15 residues. Per germline, CDR1 MNHEY and CDR2 SVGAGI. V dropped 5 bases and J dropped 4; count of bases not matched to a gene: 8. The CDR3 DNA sequence: TGTGCCAGCAGTCCCTTAGCGGGAGGCCTATACGAGCAGTACTTC. This codes for CASSPLAGGLYEQYF.

The rearrangement joins TRBV19 to TRBJ2-1; 7 positions agree with TRBD2. CDR1 LNHDA and CDR2 SQIVND come from the germline V gene (reference sequence). V shed 0 bases and J 9 bases; nucleotides not matched to a gene: 8. The CDR3 length is 15 residues. In DNA, the CDR3 is TGTGCCAGTAGTATAGAGTTTGGACTAGTGGGTGAGCAGTTCTTC. Amino acids: CASSIEFGLVGEQFF.

A single count supports this clone. V and J are TRBV2 and TRBJ1-2, with D perhaps matching TRBD1 (6 bases). This CDR3 comprises 10 residues. V was cut by 10 bases and J by 8 bases, with 11 bases left in between. Per germline, CDR1 SNHLY and CDR2 FYNNEI. CDR3 in DNA: TGTGCCAAACAGGGTCGGGGCTACACCTTC. It specifies CAKQGRGYTF.

This chain links TRBV2 with TRBJ1-1; TRBD1 might be the D (5 bases). This CDR3 has 13 amino acids. Trimming took off 4 bases at V and 2 bases at J, with 8 bases between the two ends. Germline values: CDR1 SNHLY, CDR2 FYNNEI. The CDR3 here is CASSVGGNTEAFF. CDR3 coding DNA: TGTGCCAGCAGTGTGGGGGGTAACACTGAAGCTTTCTTT.

This clone was seen just once. The V call is TRBV6-1, the J call TRBJ2-2; 13 bases are a match to TRBD2. Germline V lookup: CDR1 MNHNS, CDR2 SASEGT. The V gene end was trimmed by 4 bases and the J gene end by 0 bases; junction bases not matched to a gene: 5. There are 18 residues in the CDR3. CDR3 bases: TGTGCCAGCAGTGCACTAGCGGGGGGGACTCCGAACACCGGGGAGCTGTTTTTT. Translation: CASSALAGGTPNTGELFF.

The V call is TRBV19, the J call TRBJ2-3; D may be TRBD2 (5 bases). V lost 2 bases, J lost 6 bases, and 12 bases lay in between. Germline-derived CDR1 and CDR2 are LNHDA and SQIVND (reference sequence). The CDR3 contains 14 residues. CDR3 loop: CASSIPGNGDTQYF. CDR3 coding DNA: TGTGCCAGTAGTATACCCGGGAATGGGGATACGCAGTATTTT.

The chain uses TRBV28 and TRBJ1-2; 7 bases line up with TRBD1. The CDR3 sequence is 15 residues long. V lost 3 bases and J lost 4; bases outside the gene matches: 8. Germline values: CDR1 MDHEN, CDR2 SYDVKM. CDR3 in amino acids: CASSLPGQRGYGYTF. CDR3 DNA: TGTGCCAGCAGTTTGCCGGGACAGAGGGGCTATGGCTACACCTTC.

The genes are TRBV2 and TRBJ2-2; D is ambiguous. Germline-derived CDR1 and CDR2 are SNHLY and FYNNEI. V lost 7 bases and J 6 bases, leaving 12 bases between the germline ends. This CDR3 spans 13 amino acids. DNA for the CDR3: TGTGCCAGCACTAAATATGGAGCCGGGGAGCTGTTTTTT. It specifies CASTKYGAGELFF.

The chain combines TRBV30 with TRBJ1-5, with D uncertain. Germline V gene lookup returns CDR1 GTSNPN and CDR2 SVGIG (reference sequence). V lost 0 bases and J 7 bases, leaving 10 bases between the germline ends. This CDR3 spans 13 amino acids. In nucleotides, the CDR3 is TGTGCCTGGAGTGTTGAGGCTAGGCAGCCCCAGCATTTT. Translated: CAWSVEARQPQHF.

The V gene is TRBV11-2, the J gene TRBJ2-7; 7 positions match TRBD2. With V trimmed by 0 bases and J by 3 bases, 5 bases remained unmatched. Germline CDR1 and CDR2: SGHAT and FQNNGV. The CDR3 runs 15 residues. CDR3 in amino acids: CASSLDMSSGYEQYF. CDR3 in DNA: TGTGCCAGCAGCTTAGATATGTCTAGCGGCTACGAGCAGTACTTC. Full variable domain (missing parts from reference TRBV11-2 and TRBJ2-7): EAGVAQSPRYKIIEKRQSVAFWCNPISGHATLYWYQQILGQGPKLLIQFQNNGVVDDSQLPKDRFSAERLKGVDSTLKIQPAKLEDSAVYLCASSLDMSSGYEQYFGPGTRLTVT.

This clone appeared a single time. The V gene is TRBV18, the J gene TRBJ2-5; a possible D gene is TRBD1 (5 bases). V lost 3 bases and J lost 5, with 16 bases in between. CDR3 length: 15 amino acids. Germline V lookup: CDR1 KGHSH, CDR2 LQKENI. The CDR3 region has the DNA TGTGCCAGCTCACCGGAGCAGGGCGCCTTCGAGACCCAGTACTTC. Translation: CASSPEQGAFETQYF.

J is TRBJ1-6 and V is TRBV28; 8 bases are a match to TRBD1. CDR1 is MDHEN, CDR2 SYDVKM, per germline. The CDR3 totals 15 residues. With 3 bases clipped from V and 7 bases from J, the junction kept 5 bases outside the gene matches. Written as DNA, the CDR3 is TGTGCCAGCAGTTTCTTTCAGGGGGCGAATTCACCCCTCCACTTT. Amino acids: CASSFFQGANSPLHF.

CDR3 sequence reads: CASKGQGHTGELFF. The DNA of the CDR3 is TGTGCCAGCAAGGGACAGGGGCACACCGGGGAGCTGTTTTTT. The rearrangement uses TRBV2 and TRBJ2-2, with 10 nucleotides matching TRBD1. The CDR3 runs 14 residues. The V and J ends lost 7 bases and 3 bases, in that order; junction bases with no gene match: 2. Germline assignment: CDR1 SNHLY and CDR2 FYNNEI.

The V and J genes are TRBV7-2 and TRBJ2-5; a possible D gene is TRBD2 (5 bases). V dropped 5 bases and J dropped 1 base, with 14 bases sitting between them. This CDR3 spans 15 amino acids. The germline CDR1 and CDR2 sequences are SGHTA and FQGNSA. CDR3 bases: TGTGCCAGCAGCCCCCGAGGGATCAGCCAAGAGACCCAGTACTTC. Translated, it gives CASSPRGISQETQYF.

This chain links TRBV30 with TRBJ1-4; weak D call: TRBD1 (5 bases). The germline V gene encodes CDR1 GTSNPN and CDR2 SVGIG (reference sequence). V was trimmed by 6 bases and J by 3 bases, leaving 14 bases between them. The CDR3 sequence is 14 residues long. In DNA, the CDR3 is TGTGCCTGCAATCTAAGACAGTCTAATGAAAAACTGTTTTTT. Its translation is CACNLRQSNEKLFF.

DNA of the CDR3: TGTGCCAGCAGCTTAGTTCAGAACATGAACACTGAAGCTTTCTTT. As protein: CASSLVQNMNTEAFF. This sequence joins TRBV7-2 and TRBJ1-1; D ambiguous. CDR1 and CDR2 from the germline V gene are SGHTA and FQGNSA. Trimming stripped 1 base from V and 0 bases from J, with 9 bases between. The CDR3 has 15 amino acids.

The chain recombines TRBV15 with TRBJ2-2, with 14 bases matching TRBD2. Germline CDR1 reads LNHNV; CDR2 reads YYDKDF (reference sequence). The CDR3 has 22 residues. After removal of 2 bases from V and 0 bases from J, the junction contained 14 bases not matched to a gene. CDR3 DNA: TGTGCCACCAGCAGATACCTTGGTCGGACTAGCGGGGGGCGGTCGAACACCGGGGAGCTGTTTTTT. Protein product: CATSRYLGRTSGGRSNTGELFF.

The rearrangement joins TRBV27 to TRBJ1-1; 11 bases fit TRBD1. This CDR3 has 16 amino acids. After removal of 6 bases from V and 4 bases from J, the junction contained 10 bases not matched to a gene. CDR1 is MNHEY and CDR2 is SMNVEV in the germline V gene (reference sequence). The CDR3 DNA sequence: TGTGCCAGCAGCCTAGGACAGGGGGCGGGGAGCACTGAAGCTTTCTTT. This sequence encodes CASSLGQGAGSTEAFF.

This clone was detected only once. This chain links TRBV7-9 with TRBJ1-2; D possibly corresponds to TRBD1 (5 bases). The CDR3 covers 15 residues. Per germline, CDR1 SEHNR and CDR2 FQNEAQ (reference sequence). V was trimmed by 5 bases and J by 0 bases, leaving 13 bases between them. CDR3 bases: TGTGCCAGCAGCCTCCAATGGACACCTAACTATGGCTACACCTTC. This translates into CASSLQWTPNYGYTF.

The chain links TRBV28 to TRBJ2-2; maybe TRBD2 (5 bases). CDR3 length: 13 residues. Germline CDR1 and CDR2: MDHEN and SYDVKM. Trimming cost V 8 bases and J 5 bases, with 12 bases left between them. For the CDR3, the DNA is TGTGCCAGCGGAGTAGCGCGGACCGGGGAGCTGTTTTTT. Protein sequence: CASGVARTGELFF.

The genes are TRBV4-1 and TRBJ2-7; D may be TRBD1 (6 bases). The germline V and J ends were trimmed by 1 base and 1 base, with 11 bases remaining between them. Germline CDR1 reads MGHRA; CDR2 reads YSYEKL. There are 15 residues in the CDR3. This chain's CDR3 is CASSQVGDISYEQYF. DNA of the CDR3: TGCGCCAGCAGCCAAGTCGGGGACATTTCCTACGAGCAGTACTTC.

This clone has just one count. This chain links TRBV14 with TRBJ1-6; a possible D gene is TRBD1 (5 bases). In germline, CDR1 is SGHDN, CDR2 FVKESK. The CDR3 totals 13 residues. Deletions cut 4 bases from V and 8 bases from J, with 9 bases between. This CDR3 reads CASSRSGDSPLHF. The CDR3 bases are TGTGCCAGCAGCCGGTCGGGGGATTCACCCCTCCACTTT.